This entry lists 25 T cell receptor beta chains sequenced from one sample in a study of blood T cell repertoires in COVID-19. TCRdb's copy holds only in-frame clones and misses some; the assay was immunoSEQ multiplex PCR. The table shows 200,000 to 250,000 clones, with around 80% occurring only once. Material for sequencing was peripheral blood. The receptors originated from a human donor in a cohort sampled during active COVID-19.

This clone showed up just once. J is TRBJ2-4 and V is TRBV29-1; 12 nucleotides match TRBD1. Per germline, CDR1 SQVTM and CDR2 ANQGSEA. This CDR3 region has 18 residues. V was pared by 5 bases and J by 2 bases, with 13 bases of the junction left unmatched. The CDR3 reads CSVSSPGQGAETKNIQYF. The DNA of the CDR3 is TGCAGCGTTTCCTCACCGGGACAGGGGGCGGAAACCAAAAACATTCAGTACTTC.

The chain uses TRBV25-1 and TRBJ1-4, with D maybe TRBD1 (5 bases). Trimming took off 3 bases at V and 3 bases at J, with 8 bases between the two ends. The CDR3 runs 14 residues. CDR1 is MGHDK, CDR2 SYGVNS, per germline. This CDR3 is CASSEGGANEKLFF. The CDR3 nucleotides are TGTGCCAGCAGTGAGGGGGGAGCTAATGAAAAACTGTTTTTT.

The V call is TRBV7-3, the J call TRBJ1-2, with 9 bases identical to TRBD1. The ends lost 5 bases at V and 3 bases at J; junction bases unmatched: 7. From germline, CDR1 is SGHTA and CDR2 FQGTGA. This CDR3 is built from 15 residues. The CDR3, as DNA: TGTGCCAGCAGCCCCCGGACAGGGGAGCACTATGGCTACACCTTC. This codes for CASSPRTGEHYGYTF.

The V gene is TRBV6-5, the J gene TRBJ2-2, with 7 bases identical to TRBD1. Germline V gene lookup returns CDR1 MNHEY and CDR2 SVGAGI. CDR3 length: 13 residues. With V trimmed by 7 bases and J by 5 bases, 4 bases remained unmatched. CDR3 sequence (DNA): TGTGCCAGCATAACAGGGGAAACCGGGGAGCTGTTTTTT. Encoded protein: CASITGETGELFF.

V usage is TRBV11-2 and J usage is TRBJ2-7, with D tentatively TRBD2 (6 bases). V lost 4 bases, J lost 6 bases, and 16 bases lay in between. Germline V gives CDR1 SGHAT, CDR2 FQNNGV. This CDR3 contains 14 residues. The CDR3 loop reads CASSSTGTFIEQYF. The DNA of the CDR3 is TGTGCCAGCAGCTCCACCGGGACTTTTATCGAGCAGTACTTC. The full variable domain, its missing parts supplied by reference TRBV11-2 and TRBJ2-7, is EAGVAQSPRYKIIEKRQSVAFWCNPISGHATLYWYQQILGQGPKLLIQFQNNGVVDDSQLPKDRFSAERLKGVDSTLKIQPAKLEDSAVYLCASSSTGTFIEQYFGPGTRLTVT.

The chain uses TRBV6-6 and TRBJ1-2; maybe TRBD1 (5 bases). This CDR3 region has 12 residues. In germline, CDR1 is MNHNY, CDR2 SVGAGI (reference sequence). V lost 6 bases and J 5 bases, leaving 10 bases between the germline ends. CDR3 coding DNA: TGTGCCAGCAGCTCAGGGCGGTATGGCTACACCTTC. It encodes CASSSGRYGYTF.

V gene TRBV27 combines with J gene TRBJ2-1, with a tentative D call TRBD1 (6 bases). Per germline, CDR1 MNHEY and CDR2 SMNVEV (reference sequence). The CDR3 consists of 15 residues. V was pared by 0 bases and J by 0 bases, with 6 bases between. Here the CDR3 reads CASSLSGGSYNEQFF. The CDR3 region has the DNA TGTGCCAGCAGTTTATCAGGGGGCTCCTACAATGAGCAGTTCTTC.

This chain links TRBV2 with TRBJ1-4; perhaps TRBD1 as D (6 bases). The V gene's germline CDR1 is SNHLY and CDR2 FYNNEI. This CDR3 contains 15 residues. Deletions cut 6 bases from V and 2 bases from J, with 13 bases between. CDR3 residues: CASRLTGGTNEKLFF. CDR3 sequence (DNA): TGTGCCAGCAGGTTAACTGGGGGCACTAATGAAAAACTGTTTTTT.

This chain uses TRBV7-9 with TRBJ2-2; no reliable D call. This CDR3 spans 12 amino acids. Deletions cut 5 bases from V and 7 bases from J, with 8 bases between. Germline V gene lookup returns CDR1 SEHNR and CDR2 FQNEAQ (reference sequence). The CDR3 spells CASSPVVGELFF. The CDR3, as DNA: TGTGCCAGCAGCCCGGTCGTCGGGGAGCTGTTTTTT.

Turning to this clone: The junction departs from germline at one end; a sequencing error may be responsible. The chain has TRBV7-7 and TRBJ2-2, with TRBD1 identical over 7 bases. CDR3 length: 14 residues. The germline V gene has CDR1 SSHAT and CDR2 FNYEAQ (reference sequence). The CDR3 reads CASSPLHRGGELFF. The CDR3 coding sequence is TGTGCTAGCAGCCCCCTCCACAGGGGCGGGGAGCTGTTTTTT.

The rearrangement joins TRBV28 to TRBJ1-2; no clear D gene. CDR3 length: 11 residues. Trimming removed 3 bases at V and 7 bases at J, with 6 bases between. Germline CDR1 reads MDHEN; CDR2 reads SYDVKM. The CDR3 nucleotides are TGTGCCAGCAGTTTTCCGGGTGGCTACACCTTC. Encoded protein: CASSFPGGYTF.

The V call is TRBV3-1 (or the pseudogene TRBV3-2), the J call TRBJ1-2; 7 positions match TRBD1. The J segment lost 1 base and the V segment lost 1 base, leaving 9 bases of the junction unmatched. The germline V gene encodes CDR1 LGHDT and CDR2 YNNKEL (reference sequence). The CDR3 contains 17 residues. In DNA form, the CDR3 reads TGTGCCAGCAGCCAAGGCGTCTCCGGGACAGATAACTATGGCTACACCTTC. Translated, it gives CASSQGVSGTDNYGYTF.

The V and J genes are TRBV6-5 and TRBJ1-4; tentatively, D is TRBD1 (6 bases). Trimming left V 4 bases short and J 6 bases short, with 12 bases between. The CDR3 sequence is 14 residues long. CDR1 and CDR2 from the germline V gene are MNHEY and SVGAGI. CDR3 in amino acids: CASSSKPGDEKLFF. CDR3 nucleotide sequence: TGTGCCAGCAGTTCGAAACCAGGGGATGAAAAACTGTTTTTT.

The chain employs TRBV5-1 and TRBJ2-7, with 9 positions matching TRBD1. Germline CDR1 SGHRS, CDR2 YFSETQ. After removal of 4 bases from V and 4 bases from J, the junction contained 24 bases not matched to a gene. The CDR3 runs to 20 residues. The CDR3 loop reads CASSLRFPVTGGSPHYEQYF. CDR3 coding DNA: TGCGCCAGCAGCCTCCGTTTTCCAGTCACAGGGGGCTCCCCTCATTACGAGCAGTACTTC.

This chain links TRBV11-2 with TRBJ2-5; 8 bases fit TRBD1. Germline lookup yields CDR1 SGHAT and CDR2 FQNNGV. V lost 4 bases and J lost 1; bases outside the gene matches: 8. The CDR3 totals 16 residues. CDR3 residues: CASSSHRGDSQETQYF. The CDR3 DNA follows: TGTGCCAGCAGCTCTCACAGGGGGGACTCCCAAGAGACCCAGTACTTC. Combining the CDR3 with reference TRBV11-2 and TRBJ2-5 gives the whole variable domain EAGVAQSPRYKIIEKRQSVAFWCNPISGHATLYWYQQILGQGPKLLIQFQNNGVVDDSQLPKDRFSAERLKGVDSTLKIQPAKLEDSAVYLCASSSHRGDSQETQYFGPGTRLLVL.

The V and J genes are TRBV25-1 and TRBJ1-4; D is ambiguous. The V end lost 2 bases, the J end lost 5 bases, and 9 bases lay between the germline ends. The CDR3 loop spans 14 amino acids. Germline loops: CDR1 MGHDK, CDR2 SYGVNS. In nucleotides, the CDR3 is TGTGCCAGCAGTGAACACGGTTGGAATGAAAAACTGTTTTTT. This sequence encodes CASSEHGWNEKLFF.

This chain joins TRBV24-1 and TRBJ2-2; 10 bases match TRBD1. This CDR3 contains 15 residues. The germline V gene encodes CDR1 KGHDR and CDR2 SFDVKD. Losses at the gene ends were 5 bases for V and 5 bases for J; bases not matched to a gene: 4. The CDR3 reads CATSARTGGTGELFF. CDR3 DNA sequence: TGTGCCACCAGTGCCCGGACAGGGGGAACCGGGGAGCTGTTTTTT.

The chain couples TRBV6-5 to TRBJ2-1, with D possibly TRBD1 on 6 matching bases. This CDR3 contains 12 residues. V shed 6 bases and J shed 7 bases, with 10 bases lying between them. The germline gives CDR1 MNHEY, CDR2 SVGAGI. The CDR3 protein is CASSLRGNEQFF. The DNA for the CDR3 is TGTGCCAGCAGCTTAAGGGGGAATGAGCAGTTCTTC.

This clone came up once. This chain uses TRBV6-5 with TRBJ2-3; D is possibly TRBD1 (6 bases). The CDR3 loop spans 14 amino acids. The V gene lost 2 bases and the J gene lost 3 bases, with 9 bases spanning the gap. CDR1 and CDR2 from the germline V gene are MNHEY and SVGAGI. The CDR3 DNA reads as TGTGCCAGCAGTTACCGACAGGCAACAGATACGCAGTATTTT. It encodes CASSYRQATDTQYF.

This chain connects TRBV2 to TRBJ1-1; D is perhaps TRBD1 (6 bases). The V gene's germline CDR1 is SNHLY and CDR2 FYNNEI. This CDR3 contains 15 residues. The V end lost 0 bases, the J end lost 3 bases, and 11 bases lay between the germline ends. CDR3 in amino acids: CASSEARTAYTEAFF. CDR3 bases: TGTGCCAGCAGTGAAGCGCGGACAGCTTACACTGAAGCTTTCTTT. The variable domain in full, with the rest retrieved from reference TRBV2 and TRBJ1-1, is EPEVTQTPSHQVTQMGQEVILRCVPISNHLYFYWYRQILGQKVEFLVSFYNNEISEKSEIFDDQFSVERPDGSNFTLKIRSTKLEDSAMYFCASSEARTAYTEAFFGQGTRLTVV.

This chain connects TRBV7-9 to TRBJ2-2, with TRBD2 matching 12 bases. Germline CDR1 is SEHNR and CDR2 is FQNEAQ (reference sequence). CDR3 size: 15 residues. V gave up 5 bases and J gave up 5 bases; unmatched junction bases: 3. In nucleotides, the CDR3 is TGTGCCAGCAGCCCGACTAGCGGGGGTACCGGGGAGCTGTTTTTT. Its protein product is CASSPTSGGTGELFF.

V and J are TRBV5-6 and TRBJ2-7, with 7 bases lining up with TRBD2. This CDR3 spans 14 amino acids. Unmatched junction bases numbered 10, after V lost 4 bases and J lost 6 bases. Germline loops: CDR1 SGHDT, CDR2 YYEEEE. The CDR3 DNA reads as TGTGCCAGCAGCCCCCGGGGGAGGGTAGGCGAGCAGTACTTC. Residues: CASSPRGRVGEQYF.

The rearrangement joins TRBV19 to TRBJ2-5; 8 nucleotides line up with TRBD2. The CDR3 is made up of 15 amino acids. V lost 6 bases to trimming and J lost 3 bases; unmatched junction nucleotides: 9. Per germline, CDR1 LNHDA and CDR2 SQIVND (reference sequence). The CDR3 protein is CASSLNLAGKETQYF. The CDR3 bases are TGTGCCAGTAGCCTAAATTTAGCGGGGAAAGAGACCCAGTACTTC.

V is TRBV5-4 and J is TRBJ2-7; 9 bases agree with TRBD1. The CDR3 is 14 residues long. Germline CDR1 SGHNT, CDR2 YYREEE (reference sequence). Trimming removed 4 bases from V and 5 bases from J; junction bases left unmatched: 7. CDR3 sequence reads: CASSTGQGNHEQYF. The CDR3 DNA follows: TGTGCCAGCAGCACGGGACAGGGTAATCACGAGCAGTACTTC.

The chain couples TRBV24-1 to TRBJ2-5; 7 bases are a match to TRBD1. This CDR3 has 15 residues. The V and J ends lost 4 bases and 4 bases, in that order; junction bases with no gene match: 8. The V gene's germline CDR1 is KGHDR and CDR2 SFDVKD. Here the CDR3 reads CATSDQDRVGETQYF. Written as DNA, the CDR3 is TGTGCCACCAGTGACCAAGACAGGGTAGGAGAGACCCAGTACTTC.